This T cell receptor beta chain appears in the sequencing data of a study of T cell changes during pregnancy in multiple sclerosis. The CDR3 runs to 20 residues. Germline V lookup: CDR1 SGHAT, CDR2 FQNNGV. V was pared by 0 bases and J by 0 bases, with 21 bases between. Sequenced by immunoSEQ multiplex PCR; TCRdb stores in-frame clones only, minus some. Among about 50,000 clones, around 93% were seen once, and the ten largest hold roughly 4%. The J gene is TRBJ2-1, the V gene TRBV11-2; TRBD2 is a possible D gene (7 bases). The clonotype originates from a female donor with multiple sclerosis, enrolled in a pregnancy study. This specimen consisted of CD8+ T cells from peripheral blood mononuclear cells, obtained in the first trimester of pregnancy. Here the CDR3 DNA reads TGTGCCAGCAGCTTAGATCCCACAAAGGCCGGGGGGCCCTCCTACAATGAGCAGTTCTTC. Its translation is CASSLDPTKAGGPSYNEQFF.